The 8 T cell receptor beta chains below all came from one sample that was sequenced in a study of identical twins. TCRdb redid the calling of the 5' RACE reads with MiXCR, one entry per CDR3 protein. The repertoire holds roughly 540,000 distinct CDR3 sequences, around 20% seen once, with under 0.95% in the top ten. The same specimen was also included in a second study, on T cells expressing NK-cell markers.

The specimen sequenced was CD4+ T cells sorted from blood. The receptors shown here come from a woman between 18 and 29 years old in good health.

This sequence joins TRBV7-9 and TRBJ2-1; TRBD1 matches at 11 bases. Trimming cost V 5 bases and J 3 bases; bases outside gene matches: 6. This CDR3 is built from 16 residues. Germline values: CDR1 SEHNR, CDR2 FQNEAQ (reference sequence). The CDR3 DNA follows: TGTGCCAGCAGCCGTGAGGGACAGGGGGTCTACAATGAGCAGTTCTTC. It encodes CASSREGQGVYNEQFF. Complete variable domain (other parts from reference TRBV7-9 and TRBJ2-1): DTGVSQNPRHKITKRGQNVTFRCDPISEHNRLYWYRQTLGQGPEFLTYFQNEAQLEKSRLLSDRFSAERPKGSFSTLEIQRTEQGDSAMYLCASSREGQGVYNEQFFGPGTRLTVL.

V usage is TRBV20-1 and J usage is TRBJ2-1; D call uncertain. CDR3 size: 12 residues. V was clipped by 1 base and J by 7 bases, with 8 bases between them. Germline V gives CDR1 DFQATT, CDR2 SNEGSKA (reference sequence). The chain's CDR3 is CSARGLVNEQFF. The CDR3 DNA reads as TGCAGTGCTAGAGGGTTAGTTAATGAGCAGTTCTTC.

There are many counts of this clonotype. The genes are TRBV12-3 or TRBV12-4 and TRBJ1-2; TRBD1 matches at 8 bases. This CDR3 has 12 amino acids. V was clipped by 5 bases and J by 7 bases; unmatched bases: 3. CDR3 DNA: TGTGCCAGCAGTCGGACAGGGAGTGGCTACACCTTC. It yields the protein CASSRTGSGYTF.

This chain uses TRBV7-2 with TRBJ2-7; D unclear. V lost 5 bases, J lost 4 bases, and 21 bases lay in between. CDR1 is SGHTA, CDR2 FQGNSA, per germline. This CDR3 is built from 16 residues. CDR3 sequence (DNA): TGTGCCAGCAGCCCTATGTCCCAGACACCATTATACGAGCAGTACTTC. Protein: CASSPMSQTPLYEQYF.

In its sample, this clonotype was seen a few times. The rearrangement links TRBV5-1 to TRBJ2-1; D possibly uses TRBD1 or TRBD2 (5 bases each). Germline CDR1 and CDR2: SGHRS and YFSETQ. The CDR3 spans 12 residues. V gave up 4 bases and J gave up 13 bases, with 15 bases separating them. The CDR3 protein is CASSPEGPSQFF. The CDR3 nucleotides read TGCGCCAGCAGCCCCGAGGGGCCTAGCCAGTTCTTC.

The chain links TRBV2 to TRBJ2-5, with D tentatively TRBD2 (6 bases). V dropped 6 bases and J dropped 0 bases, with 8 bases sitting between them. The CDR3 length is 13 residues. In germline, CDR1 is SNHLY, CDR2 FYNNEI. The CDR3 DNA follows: TGTGCCAGCAGGAGGGACTACCAAGAGACCCAGTACTTC. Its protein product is CASRRDYQETQYF.

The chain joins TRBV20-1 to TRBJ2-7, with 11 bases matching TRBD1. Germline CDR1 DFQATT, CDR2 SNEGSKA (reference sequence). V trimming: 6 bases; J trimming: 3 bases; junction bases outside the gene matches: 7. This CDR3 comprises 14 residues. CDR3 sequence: CSARAGTGGYEQYF. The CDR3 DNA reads TGCAGTGCCCGCGCCGGGACAGGGGGCTACGAGCAGTACTTC.

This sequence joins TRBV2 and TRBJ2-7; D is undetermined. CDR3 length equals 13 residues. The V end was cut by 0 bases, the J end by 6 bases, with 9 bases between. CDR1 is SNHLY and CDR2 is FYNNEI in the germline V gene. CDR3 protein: CASSEASWGEQYF. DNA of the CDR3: TGTGCCAGCAGTGAAGCCAGTTGGGGCGAGCAGTACTTC.